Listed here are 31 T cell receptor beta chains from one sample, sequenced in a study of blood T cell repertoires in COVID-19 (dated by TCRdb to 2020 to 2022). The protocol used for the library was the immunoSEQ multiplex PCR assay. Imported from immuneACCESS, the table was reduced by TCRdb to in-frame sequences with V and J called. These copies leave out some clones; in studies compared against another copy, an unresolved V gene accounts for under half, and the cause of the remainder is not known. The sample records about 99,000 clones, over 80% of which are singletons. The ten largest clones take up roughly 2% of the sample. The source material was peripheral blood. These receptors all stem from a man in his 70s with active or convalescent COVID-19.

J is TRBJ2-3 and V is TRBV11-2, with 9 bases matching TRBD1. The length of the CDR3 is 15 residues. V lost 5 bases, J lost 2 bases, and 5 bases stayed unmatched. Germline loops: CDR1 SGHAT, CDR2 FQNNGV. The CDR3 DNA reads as TGTGCCAGCAGCATGGGGGACAGGGTCACAGATACGCAGTATTTT. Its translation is CASSMGDRVTDTQYF.

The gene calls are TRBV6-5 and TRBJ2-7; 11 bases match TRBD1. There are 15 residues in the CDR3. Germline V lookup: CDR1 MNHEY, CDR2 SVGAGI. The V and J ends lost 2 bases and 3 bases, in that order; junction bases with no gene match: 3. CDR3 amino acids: CASSYRDRGNYEQYF. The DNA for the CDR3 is TGTGCCAGCAGTTACCGGGACAGGGGGAACTACGAGCAGTACTTC.

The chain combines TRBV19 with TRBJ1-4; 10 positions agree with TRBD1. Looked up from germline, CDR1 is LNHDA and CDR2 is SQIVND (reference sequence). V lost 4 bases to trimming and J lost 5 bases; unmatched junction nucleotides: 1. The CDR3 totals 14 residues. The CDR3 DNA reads TGTGCCAGTAGTACGGGACAGGGGAATGAAAAACTGTTTTTT. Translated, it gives CASSTGQGNEKLFF.

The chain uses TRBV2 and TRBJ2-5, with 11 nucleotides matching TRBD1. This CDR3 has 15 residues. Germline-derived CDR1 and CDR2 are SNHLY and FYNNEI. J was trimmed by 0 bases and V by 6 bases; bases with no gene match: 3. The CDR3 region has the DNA TGTGCCAGCAGGGGGGACAGGGGGGACCAAGAGACCCAGTACTTC. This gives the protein CASRGDRGDQETQYF.

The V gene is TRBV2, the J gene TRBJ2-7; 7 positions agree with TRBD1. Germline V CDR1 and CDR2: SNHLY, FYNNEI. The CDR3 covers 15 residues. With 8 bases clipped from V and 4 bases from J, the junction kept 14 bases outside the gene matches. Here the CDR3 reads CASFADRVSSYEQYF. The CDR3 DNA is TGTGCCAGCTTTGCAGACAGGGTTTCATCGTACGAGCAGTACTTC.

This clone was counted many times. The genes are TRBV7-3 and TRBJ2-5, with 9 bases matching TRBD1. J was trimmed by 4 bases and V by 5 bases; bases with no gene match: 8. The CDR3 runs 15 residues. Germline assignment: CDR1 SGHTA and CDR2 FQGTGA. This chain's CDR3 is CASSAQGANGETQYF. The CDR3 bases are TGTGCCAGCAGCGCACAGGGGGCGAACGGAGAGACCCAGTACTTC.

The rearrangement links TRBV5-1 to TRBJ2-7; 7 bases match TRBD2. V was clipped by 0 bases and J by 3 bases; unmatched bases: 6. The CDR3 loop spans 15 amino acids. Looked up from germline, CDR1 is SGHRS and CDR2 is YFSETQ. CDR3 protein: CASSLAGTTYYEQYF. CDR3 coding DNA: TGCGCCAGCAGCTTGGCGGGGACTACTTACTACGAGCAGTACTTC.

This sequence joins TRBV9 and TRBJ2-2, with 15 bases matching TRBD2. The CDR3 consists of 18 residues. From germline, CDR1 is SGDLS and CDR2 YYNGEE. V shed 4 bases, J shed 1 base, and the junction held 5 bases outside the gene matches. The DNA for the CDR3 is TGTGCCAGCAGCCCCGGGACTAGCGGGGGGAAGAACACCGGGGAGCTGTTTTTT. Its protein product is CASSPGTSGGKNTGELFF.

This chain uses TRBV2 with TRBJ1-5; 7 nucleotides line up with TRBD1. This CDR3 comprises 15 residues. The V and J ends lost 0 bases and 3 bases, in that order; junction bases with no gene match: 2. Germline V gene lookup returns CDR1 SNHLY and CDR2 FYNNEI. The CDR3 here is CASSEAGGPNQPQHF. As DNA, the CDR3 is TGTGCCAGCAGTGAAGCAGGGGGCCCCAATCAGCCCCAGCATTTT.

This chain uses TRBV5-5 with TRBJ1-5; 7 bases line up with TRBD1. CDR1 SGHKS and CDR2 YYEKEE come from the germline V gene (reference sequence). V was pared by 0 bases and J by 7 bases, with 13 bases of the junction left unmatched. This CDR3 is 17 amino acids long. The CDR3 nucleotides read TGTGCCAGCAGCTTGGAAGTCACACAGGGGAGCGGACAGCCCCAGCATTTT. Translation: CASSLEVTQGSGQPQHF.

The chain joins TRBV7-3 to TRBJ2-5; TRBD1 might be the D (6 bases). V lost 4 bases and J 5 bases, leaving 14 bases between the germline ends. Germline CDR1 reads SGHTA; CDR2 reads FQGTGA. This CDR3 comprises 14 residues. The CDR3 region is CASSSQGRQETQYF. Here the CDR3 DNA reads TGTGCCAGCAGCTCCCAGGGGCGTCAGGAGACCCAGTACTTC.

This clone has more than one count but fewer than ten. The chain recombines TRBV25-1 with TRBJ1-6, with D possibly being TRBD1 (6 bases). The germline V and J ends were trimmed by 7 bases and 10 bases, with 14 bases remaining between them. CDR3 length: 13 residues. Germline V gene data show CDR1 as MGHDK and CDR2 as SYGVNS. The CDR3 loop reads CASKGEGRSPLHF. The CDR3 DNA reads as TGTGCCAGCAAGGGGGAGGGGAGGTCACCCCTCCACTTT.

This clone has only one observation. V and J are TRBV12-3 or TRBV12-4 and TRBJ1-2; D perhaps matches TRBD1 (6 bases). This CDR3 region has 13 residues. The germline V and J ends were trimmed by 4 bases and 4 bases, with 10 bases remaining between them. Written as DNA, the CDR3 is TGTGCCAGCAGTTCGGGGGGCTTCTATGGCTACACCTTC. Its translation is CASSSGGFYGYTF.

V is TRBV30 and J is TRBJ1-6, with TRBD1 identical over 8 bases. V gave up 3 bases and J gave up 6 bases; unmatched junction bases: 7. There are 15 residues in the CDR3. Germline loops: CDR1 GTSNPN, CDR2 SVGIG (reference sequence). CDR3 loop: CAWSLPGGRNSPLHF. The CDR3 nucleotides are TGTGCCTGGAGCCTACCAGGGGGCCGTAATTCACCCCTCCACTTT.

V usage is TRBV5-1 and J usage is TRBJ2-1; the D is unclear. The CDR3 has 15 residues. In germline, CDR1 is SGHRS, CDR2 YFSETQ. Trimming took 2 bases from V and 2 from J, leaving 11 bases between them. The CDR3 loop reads CASSLNFPTYNEQFF. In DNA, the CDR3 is TGCGCCAGCAGCTTAAACTTCCCTACCTACAATGAGCAGTTCTTC.

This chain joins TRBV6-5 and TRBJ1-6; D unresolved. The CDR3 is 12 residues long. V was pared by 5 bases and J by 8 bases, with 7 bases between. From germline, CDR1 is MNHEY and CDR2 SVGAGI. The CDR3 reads CASSRLDSPLHF. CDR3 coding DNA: TGTGCCAGCAGTCGACTAGATTCACCCCTCCACTTT.

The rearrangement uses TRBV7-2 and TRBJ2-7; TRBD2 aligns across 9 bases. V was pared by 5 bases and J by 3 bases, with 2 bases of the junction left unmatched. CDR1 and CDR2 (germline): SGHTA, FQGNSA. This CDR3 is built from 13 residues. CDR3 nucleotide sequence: TGTGCCAGCAGCCTGCGGGGGGGCTACGAGCAGTACTTC. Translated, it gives CASSLRGGYEQYF.

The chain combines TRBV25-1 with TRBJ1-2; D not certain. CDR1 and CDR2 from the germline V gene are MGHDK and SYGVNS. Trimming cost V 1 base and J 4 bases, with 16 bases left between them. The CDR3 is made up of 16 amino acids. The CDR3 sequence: CASSESDPKLGYGYTF. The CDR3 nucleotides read TGTGCCAGCAGTGAATCTGACCCCAAACTAGGCTATGGCTACACCTTC.

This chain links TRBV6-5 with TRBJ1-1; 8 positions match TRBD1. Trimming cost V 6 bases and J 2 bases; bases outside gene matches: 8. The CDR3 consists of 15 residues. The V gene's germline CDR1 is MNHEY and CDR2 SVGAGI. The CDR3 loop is CASSRIGQGNTEAFF. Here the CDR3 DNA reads TGTGCCAGCAGCCGTATTGGACAGGGAAACACTGAAGCTTTCTTT.

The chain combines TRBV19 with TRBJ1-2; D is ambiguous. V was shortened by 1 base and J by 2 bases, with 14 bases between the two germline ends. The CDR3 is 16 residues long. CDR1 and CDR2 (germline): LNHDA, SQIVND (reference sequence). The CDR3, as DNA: TGTGCCAGTAGTATAGGAGCGTGGCAAGGCAACTATGGCTACACCTTC. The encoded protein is CASSIGAWQGNYGYTF.

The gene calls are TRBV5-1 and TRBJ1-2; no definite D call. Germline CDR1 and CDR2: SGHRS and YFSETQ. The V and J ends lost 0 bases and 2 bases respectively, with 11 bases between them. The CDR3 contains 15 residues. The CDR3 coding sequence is TGCGCCAGCAGCTTGGGACCGGGTCTGAACTATGGCTACACCTTC. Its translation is CASSLGPGLNYGYTF. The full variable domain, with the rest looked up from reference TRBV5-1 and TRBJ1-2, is KAGVTQTPRYLIKTRGQQVTLSCSPISGHRSVSWYQQTPGQGLQFLFEYFSETQRNKGNFPGRFSGRQFSNSRSEMNVSTLELGDSALYLCASSLGPGLNYGYTFGSGTRLTVV.

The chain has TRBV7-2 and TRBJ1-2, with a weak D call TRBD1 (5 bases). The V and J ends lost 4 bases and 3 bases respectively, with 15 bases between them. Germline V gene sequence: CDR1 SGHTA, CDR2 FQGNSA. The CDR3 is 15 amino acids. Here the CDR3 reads CASSSGRGMDYGYTF. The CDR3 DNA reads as TGTGCCAGCAGCTCGGGACGGGGGATGGACTATGGCTACACCTTC.

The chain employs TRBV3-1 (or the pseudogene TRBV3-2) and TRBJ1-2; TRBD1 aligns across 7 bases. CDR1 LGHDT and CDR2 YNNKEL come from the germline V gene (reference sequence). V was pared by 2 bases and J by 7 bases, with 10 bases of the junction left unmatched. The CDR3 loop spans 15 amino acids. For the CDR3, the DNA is TGTGCCAGCAGCCAACGGGCCGAGACAGGGAGTGGCTACACCTTC. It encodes CASSQRAETGSGYTF.

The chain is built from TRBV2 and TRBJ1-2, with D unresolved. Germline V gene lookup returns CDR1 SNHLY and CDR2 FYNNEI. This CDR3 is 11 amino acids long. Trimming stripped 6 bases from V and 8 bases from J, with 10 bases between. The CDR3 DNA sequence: TGTGCCAGCAGCCCCGTGTTGGGCTACACCTTC. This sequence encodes CASSPVLGYTF. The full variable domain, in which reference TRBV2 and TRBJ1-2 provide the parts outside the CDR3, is EPEVTQTPSHQVTQMGQEVILRCVPISNHLYFYWYRQILGQKVEFLVSFYNNEISEKSEIFDDQFSVERPDGSNFTLKIRSTKLEDSAMYFCASSPVLGYTFGSGTRLTVV.

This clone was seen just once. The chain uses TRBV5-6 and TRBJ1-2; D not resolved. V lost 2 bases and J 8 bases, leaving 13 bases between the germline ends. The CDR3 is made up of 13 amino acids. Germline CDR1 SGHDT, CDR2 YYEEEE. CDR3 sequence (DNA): TGTGCCAGCAGCTTTCGAGAAACTAGCGGCTACACCTTC. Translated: CASSFRETSGYTF.

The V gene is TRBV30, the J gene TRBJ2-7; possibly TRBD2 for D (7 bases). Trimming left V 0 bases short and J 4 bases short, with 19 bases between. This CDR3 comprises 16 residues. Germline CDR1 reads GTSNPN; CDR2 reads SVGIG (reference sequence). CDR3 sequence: CAWSVWLGGGRYEQYF. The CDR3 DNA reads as TGTGCCTGGAGTGTATGGTTAGGGGGGGGAAGGTACGAGCAGTACTTC. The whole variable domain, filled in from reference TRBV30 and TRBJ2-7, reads SQTIHQWPATLVQPVGSPLSLECTVEGTSNPNLYWYRQAAGRGLQLLFYSVGIGQISSEVPQNLSASRPQDRQFILSSKKLLLSDSGFYLCAWSVWLGGGRYEQYFGPGTRLTVT.

Written as DNA, the CDR3 is TGTGCCAGTAGTATGGGAGACCTTTCGGGCGATACGCAGTATTTT. This codes for CASSMGDLSGDTQYF. The chain carries TRBV19 and TRBJ2-3, with a weak D call TRBD2 (5 bases). The CDR3 sequence is 15 residues long. Germline CDR1 is LNHDA and CDR2 is SQIVND (reference sequence). With 3 bases removed from V and 6 bases from J, the gap between germline ends came to 16 bases.

CDR3 sequence: CASSAAGQGWTYNSPLHF. CDR3 nucleotides: TGTGCCAGCAGTGCCGCGGGACAGGGATGGACCTATAATTCACCCCTCCACTTT. The chain joins TRBV6-1 to TRBJ1-6; 9 bases are a match to TRBD1. Germline CDR1 is MNHNS and CDR2 is SASEGT. The junction had 9 bases not matched to a gene; V was cut back by 4 bases and J by 2 bases. This CDR3 region has 18 residues.

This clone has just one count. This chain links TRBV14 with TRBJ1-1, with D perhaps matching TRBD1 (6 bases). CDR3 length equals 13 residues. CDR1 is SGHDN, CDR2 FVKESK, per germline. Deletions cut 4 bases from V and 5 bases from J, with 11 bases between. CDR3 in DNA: TGTGCCAGCAGCCCTCAGGGGTTTACTGAAGCTTTCTTT. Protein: CASSPQGFTEAFF.

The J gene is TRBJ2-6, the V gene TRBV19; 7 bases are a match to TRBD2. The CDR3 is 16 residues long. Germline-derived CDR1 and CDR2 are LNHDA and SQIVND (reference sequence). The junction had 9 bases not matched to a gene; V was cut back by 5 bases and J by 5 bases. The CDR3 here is CASSPRAGLRANVLTF. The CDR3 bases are TGTGCCAGTAGTCCCCGAGCGGGACTTCGGGCCAACGTCCTGACTTTC.

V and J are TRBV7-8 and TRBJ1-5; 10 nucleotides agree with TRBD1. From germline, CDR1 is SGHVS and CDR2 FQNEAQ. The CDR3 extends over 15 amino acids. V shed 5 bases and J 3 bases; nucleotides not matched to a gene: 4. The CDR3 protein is CASSLGQGNNQPQHF. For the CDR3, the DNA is TGTGCCAGCAGCCTGGGACAGGGGAACAATCAGCCCCAGCATTTT.